These 30 T cell receptor beta chains came from one sample sequenced in a study of T-cell memory formation after mild COVID-19. MiXCR was run by TCRdb on the 5' RACE reads, yielding one entry per CDR3 protein. Of approximately 560,000 distinct CDR3 sequences detected, 17% appear once; the ten largest clones hold about 7.5%. The sample was PBMCs or a T cell subset sorted from them (not recorded which). The origin of the receptors is an adult woman who had mild COVID-19 (a few samples of this study predate the infection). Cell type and time point are not known.

This clonotype has ten or more counts. The rearrangement uses TRBV20-1 and TRBJ2-1; D may match TRBD1 or TRBD2 (5 bases each). V gave up 0 bases and J gave up 0 bases, with 12 bases separating them. This CDR3 comprises 16 residues. Germline CDR1 is DFQATT and CDR2 is SNEGSKA (reference sequence). CDR3: CSARDRGVSSYNEQFF. The CDR3 coding sequence is TGCAGTGCTAGAGATCGGGGCGTGAGCTCCTACAATGAGCAGTTCTTC.

The gene calls are TRBV30 and TRBJ1-5; no firm D call. The CDR3 length is 14 residues. Trimming shortened V by 2 bases and J by 0 bases, and 8 bases separated the two germline ends. Germline values: CDR1 GTSNPN, CDR2 SVGIG (reference sequence). The CDR3 coding sequence is TGTGCCTGGAGTAGGGAGTATAGCAATCAGCCCCAGCATTTT. The encoded protein is CAWSREYSNQPQHF.

V and J are TRBV29-1 and TRBJ1-3; D perhaps matches TRBD1 (5 bases). The V gene's germline CDR1 is SQVTM and CDR2 ANQGSEA. The ends were cut back, 7 bases at V and 2 bases at J, with 9 bases in the middle. The CDR3 totals 12 residues. In DNA form, the CDR3 reads TGCAGCGCCGGAGGGGCTGGAAACACCATATATTTT. Amino acids: CSAGGAGNTIYF.

V usage is TRBV29-1 and J usage is TRBJ2-6, with D tentatively TRBD1 (6 bases). Trimming took off 4 bases at V and 2 bases at J, with 12 bases between the two ends. The germline CDR1 and CDR2 sequences are SQVTM and ANQGSEA. This CDR3 comprises 15 residues. The CDR3 DNA sequence: TGCAGCGTTGCGTCCCCAGGGGCTGGGGCCAACGTCCTGACTTTC. Its protein product is CSVASPGAGANVLTF.

Concerning this clonotype: At one end the junction does not follow the germline gene, possibly because of a read error. The chain uses TRBV27 and TRBJ1-3; D is uncertain. CDR1 is MNHEY and CDR2 is SMNVEV in the germline V gene (reference sequence). This CDR3 contains 12 residues. The CDR3: CASSPSGNTTYF. CDR3 DNA: TGTGCCAGCAGTCCCTCTGGAAACACCACATATTTT.

This sequence joins TRBV7-9 and TRBJ2-7, with 7 bases identical to TRBD1. The germline V gene encodes CDR1 SEHNR and CDR2 FQNEAQ (reference sequence). CDR3 length equals 13 residues. J gave up 6 bases and V 6 bases, and 8 bases lay outside the gene matches. CDR3 DNA sequence: TGTGCCAGCAGGGTAGGCGACAGGGCCGAGCAGTACTTC. This encodes CASRVGDRAEQYF.

This clonotype was seen just once. J is TRBJ2-7 and V is TRBV2, with D perhaps TRBD1 or TRBD2 (6 bases each). Germline V gene data show CDR1 as SNHLY and CDR2 as FYNNEI. This CDR3 comprises 15 residues. V lost 1 base and J 2 bases, leaving 12 bases between the germline ends. The CDR3, as DNA: TGTGCCAGCAGTGAAGAGGGGGGTGCTACCTACGAGCAGTACTTC. Translating it yields CASSEEGGATYEQYF.

This clonotype was seen a few times. The chain links TRBV5-1 to TRBJ1-2; D may be TRBD1 (5 bases). Germline V lookup: CDR1 SGHRS, CDR2 YFSETQ. Trimming pared 1 base from V and 5 bases from J, leaving 18 bases between. The CDR3 covers 16 residues. The CDR3 here is CASSLQSSQGSYGYTF. CDR3 coding DNA: TGCGCCAGCAGCTTGCAATCATCCCAGGGCTCATATGGCTACACCTTC.

This clonotype was detected only a few times. The chain uses TRBV30 and TRBJ2-7; either TRBD1 or TRBD2 may supply D (5 bases each). The CDR3 consists of 12 residues. Looked up from germline, CDR1 is GTSNPN and CDR2 is SVGIG (reference sequence). Trimming removed 3 bases from V and 7 bases from J, with 13 bases in between. The CDR3 DNA is TGTGCCTGGAGAGTGGGACCAGGGGAGCAGTACTTC. Its protein is CAWRVGPGEQYF.

The chain carries TRBV6-5 and TRBJ2-7, with D perhaps matching TRBD2 (5 bases). CDR1 is MNHEY and CDR2 is SVGAGI in the germline V gene. V was shortened by 2 bases and J by 3 bases, with 11 bases between the two germline ends. The CDR3 is 14 amino acids. CDR3 sequence: CASSYGSPDYEQYF. CDR3 bases: TGTGCCAGCAGTTACGGGAGCCCCGACTACGAGCAGTACTTC.

This chain joins TRBV7-2 and TRBJ2-2; weak D call: TRBD1 (5 bases). The ends were cut back, 3 bases at V and 7 bases at J, with 15 bases in the middle. The CDR3 spans 15 residues. In germline, CDR1 is SGHTA, CDR2 FQGNSA. CDR3: CASSFQGRTGGELFF. CDR3 sequence (DNA): TGTGCCAGCAGCTTCCAGGGAAGGACCGGCGGGGAGCTGTTTTTT.

The sample holds many counts of this clonotype. This chain connects TRBV9 to TRBJ2-5, with 10 bases fitting TRBD1. This CDR3 region has 12 residues. Germline V lookup: CDR1 SGDLS, CDR2 YYNGEE. V lost 7 bases, J lost 3 bases, and 0 bases stayed unmatched. In DNA, the CDR3 is TGTGCCAGCGGGACAGGGGAAGAGACCCAGTACTTC. Amino acids: CASGTGEETQYF.

The chain combines TRBV20-1 with TRBJ2-1; D is possibly TRBD1 or TRBD2 (5 bases each). V lost 6 bases, J lost 0 bases, and 12 bases lay in between. CDR1 DFQATT and CDR2 SNEGSKA come from the germline V gene (reference sequence). This CDR3 region has 14 residues. CDR3 region: CSARDRRSYNEQFF. The CDR3 DNA follows: TGCAGTGCAAGGGACCGCCGCTCCTACAATGAGCAGTTCTTC.

This clonotype has only a few counts. V usage is TRBV29-1 and J usage is TRBJ1-1; D not certain. CDR3 length: 14 amino acids. The V end lost 6 bases, the J end lost 4 bases, and 18 bases lay between the germline ends. CDR1 is SQVTM, CDR2 ANQGSEA, per germline. In DNA, the CDR3 is TGCAGCGTACACAAGAGCGCGGCAGCCACTGAAGCTTTCTTT. Residues: CSVHKSAAATEAFF.

This clonotype was seen a handful of times. The rearrangement uses TRBV13 and TRBJ2-5; D not resolved. Germline CDR1 reads PRHDT; CDR2 reads FYEKMQ (reference sequence). The germline V and J ends were trimmed by 4 bases and 5 bases, with 8 bases remaining between them. The CDR3 runs to 12 residues. The CDR3 DNA reads as TGTGCCAGCAGCTCCAGACTGGAGACCCAGTACTTC. This codes for CASSSRLETQYF.

This clonotype was observed a few times. V usage is TRBV6-5 and J usage is TRBJ2-1; 7 bases fit TRBD1. The germline V gene has CDR1 MNHEY and CDR2 SVGAGI. V was pared by 2 bases and J by 9 bases, with 10 bases of the junction left unmatched. The CDR3 has 15 residues. This chain's CDR3 is CASSYLWQGGGEQFF. The CDR3 DNA follows: TGTGCCAGCAGTTACCTCTGGCAAGGGGGCGGTGAGCAGTTCTTC.

This clonotype was detected a few times. This chain uses TRBV27 with TRBJ1-5; 8 positions match TRBD1. CDR3 length: 14 amino acids. With V trimmed by 6 bases and J by 3 bases, 4 bases remained unmatched. Germline V gene sequence: CDR1 MNHEY, CDR2 SMNVEV (reference sequence). CDR3 nucleotides: TGTGCCAGCAGCTGGACAGGGAACAATCAGCCCCAGCATTTT. Protein product: CASSWTGNNQPQHF.

This clonotype has more than one count but fewer than ten. The V gene is TRBV11-2, the J gene TRBJ1-5; D remains unclear. Trimming took off 0 bases at V and 9 bases at J, with 9 bases between the two ends. The CDR3 is 13 amino acids. CDR1 SGHAT and CDR2 FQNNGV come from the germline V gene. CDR3 residues: CASSLDLAGPQHF. The CDR3 DNA is TGTGCCAGCAGCTTAGATCTGGCGGGGCCCCAGCATTTT.

This clonotype was seen a few times. The chain employs TRBV29-1 and TRBJ1-2; 8 nucleotides align to TRBD1. Trimming cost V 8 bases and J 4 bases; bases outside gene matches: 6. CDR1 is SQVTM, CDR2 ANQGSEA, per germline. The length of the CDR3 is 12 residues. CDR3 sequence (DNA): TGCAGCACCGGGACAGGCAGCTATGGCTACACCTTC. Translation: CSTGTGSYGYTF.

V and J are TRBV7-6 and TRBJ2-3, with TRBD2 identical over 7 bases. The CDR3 runs to 20 residues. After removal of 2 bases from V and 2 bases from J, the junction contained 19 bases not matched to a gene. Germline CDR1 SGHVS, CDR2 FNYEAQ. This CDR3 is CASSLPPHVGGTLFTDTQYF. CDR3 nucleotide sequence: TGTGCCAGCAGCTTACCCCCTCACGTGGGAGGGACCCTTTTCACAGATACGCAGTATTTT. The complete variable domain, with remaining parts taken from reference TRBV7-6 and TRBJ2-3, reads GAGVSQSPRYKVTKRGQDVALRCDPISGHVSLYWYRQALGQGPEFLTYFNYEAQQDKSGLPNDRFSAERPEGSISTLTIQRTEQRDSAMYRCASSLPPHVGGTLFTDTQYFGPGTRLTVL.

As regards this clonotype: At one end, the junction sequence differs from germline, possibly due to a read error. The chain combines TRBV7-9 with TRBJ1-4; TRBD1 is a possible D gene (6 bases). This CDR3 is 13 amino acids long. Germline V lookup: CDR1 SEHNR, CDR2 FQNEAQ (reference sequence). CDR3 protein: CASSSSASRDTSF. As DNA, the CDR3 is TGTGCCAGCAGCTCATCGGCGTCCCGGGACACTTCTTTT.

The chain employs TRBV5-1 and TRBJ1-5; a possible D gene is TRBD1 (5 bases). This CDR3 region has 14 residues. With 4 bases removed from V and 5 bases from J, the gap between germline ends came to 13 bases. The germline gives CDR1 SGHRS, CDR2 YFSETQ. The CDR3: CASSLGGRDQPQHF. The CDR3 region has the DNA TGCGCCAGCAGCCTTGGGGGTAGGGATCAGCCCCAGCATTTT. Full variable domain (missing parts from reference TRBV5-1 and TRBJ1-5): KAGVTQTPRYLIKTRGQQVTLSCSPISGHRSVSWYQQTPGQGLQFLFEYFSETQRNKGNFPGRFSGRQFSNSRSEMNVSTLELGDSALYLCASSLGGRDQPQHFGDGTRLSIL.

V gene TRBV5-6 combines with J gene TRBJ1-1, with TRBD1 identical over 7 bases. There are 15 residues in the CDR3. The V segment lost 3 bases and the J segment 2 bases; nucleotides outside the gene matches: 7. The germline V gene encodes CDR1 SGHDT and CDR2 YYEEEE. The CDR3 loop reads CASSWPGTVNTEAFF. The DNA for the CDR3 is TGTGCCAGCAGCTGGCCCGGGACAGTAAACACTGAAGCTTTCTTT. The full variable domain, rest sourced from reference TRBV5-6 and TRBJ1-1, is DAGVTQSPTHLIKTRGQQVTLRCSPKSGHDTVSWYQQALGQGPQFIFQYYEEEERQRGNFPDRFSGHQFPNYSSELNVNALLLGDSALYLCASSWPGTVNTEAFFGQGTRLTVV.

This clonotype showed up just a few times. DNA of the CDR3: TGTGCCAGCAGCTTAGAAAGGAGCCACGAGCAGTACTTC. Its translation: CASSLERSHEQYF. This sequence joins TRBV11-2 and TRBJ2-7, with D unresolved. The CDR3 totals 13 residues. V shed 0 bases and J shed 5 bases, with 8 bases lying between them. CDR1 is SGHAT, CDR2 FQNNGV, per germline.

The rearrangement links TRBV6-4 to TRBJ2-3, with D perhaps matching TRBD1 (5 bases). CDR1 and CDR2 from the germline V gene are MRHNA and SNTAGT. V was shortened by 0 bases and J by 4 bases, with 11 bases between the two germline ends. The CDR3 consists of 15 residues. This chain's CDR3 is CASSDSPGLADTQYF. The CDR3 DNA follows: TGTGCCAGCAGTGACTCGCCAGGGCTTGCAGATACGCAGTATTTT.

This clonotype has only a few counts. The rearrangement joins TRBV7-9 to TRBJ2-1; TRBD2 is a possible D gene (7 bases). Trimming stripped 5 bases from V and 4 bases from J, with 15 bases between. The CDR3 totals 15 residues. The germline V gene has CDR1 SEHNR and CDR2 FQNEAQ (reference sequence). The CDR3 sequence: CASSLMGGGYNEQFF. CDR3 DNA sequence: TGTGCCAGCAGCCTCATGGGAGGGGGTTACAATGAGCAGTTCTTC.

V and J are TRBV20-1 and TRBJ2-1, with 11 bases lining up with TRBD2. The V and J ends lost 3 bases and 4 bases, in that order; junction bases with no gene match: 2. Germline assignment: CDR1 DFQATT and CDR2 SNEGSKA (reference sequence). This CDR3 has 14 residues. The CDR3 sequence: CSARGTSGYNEQFF. The CDR3 region has the DNA TGCAGTGCTAGGGGGACTAGCGGTTACAATGAGCAGTTCTTC.

This chain uses TRBV27 with TRBJ1-6; TRBD1 might be the D (5 bases). V was trimmed by 5 bases and J by 1 base, leaving 18 bases between them. There are 18 residues in the CDR3. The germline gives CDR1 MNHEY, CDR2 SMNVEV (reference sequence). CDR3 coding DNA: TGTGCCAGCAGTGCCAACCCGGGACGGCTGTCCTATAATTCACCCCTCCACTTT. Protein sequence: CASSANPGRLSYNSPLHF.

V and J are TRBV18 and TRBJ1-6; no firm D call. CDR3 length: 14 residues. The germline V and J ends were trimmed by 4 bases and 7 bases, with 11 bases remaining between them. Germline CDR1 KGHSH, CDR2 LQKENI. The CDR3 DNA sequence: TGTGCCAGCTCACGGACCAGCGAAAATTCACCCCTCCACTTT. It encodes CASSRTSENSPLHF.

The chain uses TRBV9 and TRBJ1-2, with D tentatively TRBD1 (6 bases). The V gene's germline CDR1 is SGDLS and CDR2 YYNGEE. Deletions cut 1 base from V and 8 bases from J, with 15 bases between. The CDR3 covers 14 residues. The CDR3 sequence: CASSVRMGAEGYTF. CDR3 DNA: TGTGCCAGCAGCGTACGGATGGGGGCTGAAGGCTACACCTTC.